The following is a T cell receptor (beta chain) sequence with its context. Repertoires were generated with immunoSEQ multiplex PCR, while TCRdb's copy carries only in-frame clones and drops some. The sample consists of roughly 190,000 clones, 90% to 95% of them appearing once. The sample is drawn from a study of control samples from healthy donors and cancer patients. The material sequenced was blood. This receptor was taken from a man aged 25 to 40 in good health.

The CDR3 coding sequence is TGTGCCAGCAGCGAGGGTGGCTCACTCCAGTCTGGGGCCAACGTCCTGACTTTC. It encodes CASSEGGSLQSGANVLTF. The rearrangement joins TRBV9 to TRBJ2-6; D is undetermined. V lost 3 bases, J lost 1 base, and 17 bases lay in between. In germline, CDR1 is SGDLS, CDR2 YYNGEE. The CDR3 contains 18 residues.